This T cell receptor (beta chain) was recovered during a study of blood T cell repertoires in COVID-19. Study details: T cells, B-cell-depleted T cells, or PBMCs supplied cDNA or gDNA.

Per the study methods: The assay estimated nucleated cells by amplifying reference gene primers. The assay was immunoSEQ multiplex PCR, and TCRdb's table has in-frame clones only and misses some. The V and J calls and clone size are taken from that table; D and trimming were inferred from the DNA. The sample holds approximately 59,000 clones, over 75% seen once. Sequencing input: peripheral blood. This clonotype originated in a man aged 35 to 55 with active COVID-19.

The CDR3 DNA sequence: TGTGCCAGCAGTTTATACGCCAGCGGAAGCTCCTACAATGAGCAGTTCTTC. It is translated as CASSLYASGSSYNEQFF. This chain uses TRBV28 with TRBJ2-1, with TRBD2 as a possible D gene (5 bases). Between the trimmed V and J ends, which lost 1 base and 0 bases, there was a span of 13 bases. This CDR3 contains 17 residues. Germline CDR1 is MDHEN and CDR2 is SYDVKM.